This TCR beta chain is drawn from a study of blood T cell repertoires in COVID-19. Study at large: Some COVID-19 samples were acute and others convalescent; all came from the United States, Italy and Spain. T cells, B-cell-depleted T cells, or PBMCs provided the cDNA or gDNA that served as material.

The CDR3 has 13 residues. Germline V gene data show CDR1 as MNHEY and CDR2 as SVGAGI. V shed 8 bases and J 4 bases; nucleotides not matched to a gene: 7. The repertoire was sequenced with immunoSEQ multiplex PCR; TCRdb's copy has only in-frame clones and lacks some. The sample includes under 300,000 clones, roughly 90% of them seen just once. The specimen was peripheral blood. This TCR was recovered from a woman in her 40s who had recovered from COVID-19. The chain combines TRBV6-5 with TRBJ1-1, with TRBD1 matching over 7 bases. The CDR3 sequence is CASYRGGFTEAFF. The CDR3 DNA reads as TGTGCCAGCTACAGGGGAGGTTTCACTGAAGCTTTCTTT.